Only one count was recorded for the clone carrying this T cell receptor beta chain. Amplification of TCR beta CDR3 regions used RNA transcripts. HTBI-primed first-round RT-PCR preceded second-round multiplex PCR. In TCRdb, the multiplex PCR reads were re-called with MiXCR into one record per CDR3 protein. The table has a few hundred thousand distinct CDR3 sequences, about a sixth seen once; the top ten hold 2.4%. The source of the sample is a study of Graves' ophthalmopathy and Graves' hyperthyroidism. Trimming at V came to 6 bases and at J to 4 bases, leaving 13 bases not matched to a gene. Germline values: CDR1 MNHNS, CDR2 SASEGT. The CDR3 runs to 16 residues.

The sequencing sample was made of peripheral blood. This chain uses TRBV6-1 with TRBJ2-5; 8 bases map to TRBD2. This clonotype was obtained from an adult woman with stable Graves' hyperthyroidism. CDR3 region: CASSPKGSGSAETQYF. CDR3 DNA sequence: TGTGCCAGCAGCCCAAAGGGGAGCGGGAGCGCAGAGACCCAGTACTTC.